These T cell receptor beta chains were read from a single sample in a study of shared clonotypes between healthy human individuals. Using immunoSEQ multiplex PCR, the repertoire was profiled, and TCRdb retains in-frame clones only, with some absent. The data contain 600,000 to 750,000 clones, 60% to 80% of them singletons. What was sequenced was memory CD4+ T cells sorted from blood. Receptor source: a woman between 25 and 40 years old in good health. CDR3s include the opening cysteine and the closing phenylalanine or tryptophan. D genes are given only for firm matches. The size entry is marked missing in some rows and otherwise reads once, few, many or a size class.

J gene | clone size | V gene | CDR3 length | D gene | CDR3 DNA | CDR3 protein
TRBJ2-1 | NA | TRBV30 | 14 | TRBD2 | TGTGCCTGGGGGGCTAGCGGCACCTACAATGAGCAGTTCTTC | CAWGASGTYNEQFF
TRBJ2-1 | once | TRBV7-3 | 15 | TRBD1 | TGTGCCAGCAGCCCGGGGACAGGGGCCACCAATGAGCAGTTCTTC | CASSPGTGATNEQFF
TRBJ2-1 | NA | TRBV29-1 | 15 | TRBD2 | TGCAGCGGCTCTCAGACTAGCGTCTCCTACAATGAGCAGTTCTTC | CSGSQTSVSYNEQFF
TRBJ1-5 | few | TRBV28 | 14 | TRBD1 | TGTGCCAGCAGTTTGGCAGGGGGGTATCAGCCCCAGCATTTT | CASSLAGGYQPQHF
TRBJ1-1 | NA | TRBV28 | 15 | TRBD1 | TGTGCCAGCAGTCCTCGGACAGGGGGCAGGACTGAAGCTTTCTTT | CASSPRTGGRTEAFF
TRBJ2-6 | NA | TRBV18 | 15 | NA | TGTGCCAGCTCACCATTGACCTCTGGGGCCAACGTCCTGACTTTC | CASSPLTSGANVLTF
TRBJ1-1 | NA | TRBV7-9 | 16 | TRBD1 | TGTGCCAGCAGCCTACAGGGGGCTTGGGTGTCCACTGAAGCTTTCTTT | CASSLQGAWVSTEAFF
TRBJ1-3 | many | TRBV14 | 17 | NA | TGTGCCAGCAGCCAAGAGCGTTCGGCAGGGACTGGAAACACCATATATTTT | CASSQERSAGTGNTIYF
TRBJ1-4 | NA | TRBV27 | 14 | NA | TGTGCCAGCAGTCCCGGGACACAACATGAAAAACTGTTTTTT | CASSPGTQHEKLFF
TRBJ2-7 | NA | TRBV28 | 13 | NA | TGTGCCAGCAGACCCGGGAACTCCTACGAGCAGTACTTC | CASRPGNSYEQYF
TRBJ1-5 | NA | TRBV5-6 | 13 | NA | TGTGCCAGCAGCTTGCGTAGCAATCAGCCCCAGCATTTT | CASSLRSNQPQHF
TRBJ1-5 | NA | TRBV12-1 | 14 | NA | TGTGCCAGCAGCCCTCCGGGCGGGTGTCAGCCCCAGCATTTT | CASSPPGGCQPQHF
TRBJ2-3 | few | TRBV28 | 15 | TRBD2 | TGTGCCAGCAGTTGGACGGGAGGGTTGACAGATACGCAGTATTTT | CASSWTGGLTDTQYF
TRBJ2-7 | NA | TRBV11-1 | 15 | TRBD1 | TGTGCCAGCAGCGCTACAGGGGTGGGAAACTACGAGCAGTACTTC | CASSATGVGNYEQYF
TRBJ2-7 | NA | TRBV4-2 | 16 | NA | TGTGCCAGCAGCCAAGCCGGGACTGGGGGATCCTACGAGCAGTACTTC | CASSQAGTGGSYEQYF